This entry concerns a single T cell receptor (beta chain). The CDR3 length is 14 residues. Trimming cost V 5 bases and J 5 bases; bases outside gene matches: 3. Germline CDR1 and CDR2: MDHEN and SYDVKM. The sample is drawn from a study of cytomegalovirus exposure and HLA in healthy donors. The PCR was carried out with 60 Vbeta primers and 13 Jbeta primers. Data came from immunoSEQ multiplex PCR; TCRdb stores just in-frame clones and leaves some out. In the table there are 150,000 to 200,000 clones, approximately 12% of which are singletons. The sequence derives from a man aged 45-65 years in good health and CMV-seropositive. Sequenced: PBMCs. This sequence joins TRBV28 and TRBJ1-5; the match to TRBD1 covers 10 bases. The CDR3 loop is CASSQGQGYQPQHF. CDR3 DNA: TGTGCCAGCAGTCAGGGACAGGGGTATCAGCCCCAGCATTTT. The entire variable domain, with the rest obtained from reference TRBV28 and TRBJ1-5, is as follows: DVKVTQSSRYLVKRTGEKVFLECVQDMDHENMFWYRQDPGLGLRLIYFSYDVKMKEKGDIPEGYSVSREKKERFSLILESASTNQTSMYLCASSQGQGYQPQHFGDGTRLSIL.